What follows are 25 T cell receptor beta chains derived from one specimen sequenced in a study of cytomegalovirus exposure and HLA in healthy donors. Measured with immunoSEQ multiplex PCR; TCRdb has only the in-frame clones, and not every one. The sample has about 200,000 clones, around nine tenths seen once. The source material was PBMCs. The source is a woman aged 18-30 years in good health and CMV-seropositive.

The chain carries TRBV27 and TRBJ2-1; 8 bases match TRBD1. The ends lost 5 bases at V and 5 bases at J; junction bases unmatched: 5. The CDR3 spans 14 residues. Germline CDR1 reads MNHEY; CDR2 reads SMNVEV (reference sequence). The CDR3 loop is CASSVQGVDNEQFF. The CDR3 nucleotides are TGTGCCAGCAGTGTACAGGGGGTTGACAATGAGCAGTTCTTC.

CDR3 DNA: TGTGCCAGCAGGCCCCCAGGCTTGCAAGAGACCCAGTACTTC. Amino acid sequence: CASRPPGLQETQYF. This chain uses TRBV5-6 with TRBJ2-5, with no clear D. The germline CDR1 and CDR2 sequences are SGHDT and YYEEEE. The CDR3 is 14 residues long. V was trimmed by 5 bases and J by 2 bases, leaving 13 bases between them.

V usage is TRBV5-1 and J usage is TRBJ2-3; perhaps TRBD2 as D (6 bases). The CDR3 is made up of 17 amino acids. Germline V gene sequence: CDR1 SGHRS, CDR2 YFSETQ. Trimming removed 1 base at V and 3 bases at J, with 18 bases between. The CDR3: CASSLWNSGGWTDTQYF. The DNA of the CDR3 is TGCGCCAGCAGCTTGTGGAACTCCGGGGGATGGACAGATACGCAGTATTTT.

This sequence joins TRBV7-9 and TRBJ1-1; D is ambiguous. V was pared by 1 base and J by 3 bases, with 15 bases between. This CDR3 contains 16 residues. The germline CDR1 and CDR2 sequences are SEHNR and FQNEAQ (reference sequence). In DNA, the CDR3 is TGTGCCAGCAGCTTAGGCTCAGGCCTCCCGGACACTGAAGCTTTCTTT. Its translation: CASSLGSGLPDTEAFF.

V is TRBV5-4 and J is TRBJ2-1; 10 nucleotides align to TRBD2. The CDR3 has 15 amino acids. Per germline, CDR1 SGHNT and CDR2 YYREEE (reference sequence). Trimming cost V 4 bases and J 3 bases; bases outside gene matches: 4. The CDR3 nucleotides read TGTGCCAGCAGCCCAGCGGGAGGGGACTACAATGAGCAGTTCTTC. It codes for CASSPAGGDYNEQFF.

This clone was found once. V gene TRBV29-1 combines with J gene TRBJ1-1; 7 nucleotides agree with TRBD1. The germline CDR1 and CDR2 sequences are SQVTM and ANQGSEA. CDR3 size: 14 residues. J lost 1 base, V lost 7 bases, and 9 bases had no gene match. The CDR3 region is CSAFRTGGNTEAFF. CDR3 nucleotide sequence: TGCAGCGCCTTTCGGACAGGTGGGAACACTGAAGCTTTCTTT. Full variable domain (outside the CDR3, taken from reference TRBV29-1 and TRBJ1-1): SAVISQKPSRDICQRGTSLTIQCQVDSQVTMMFWYRQQPGQSLTLIATANQGSEATYESGFVIDKFPISRPNLTFSTLTVSNMSPEDSSIYLCSAFRTGGNTEAFFGQGTRLTVV.

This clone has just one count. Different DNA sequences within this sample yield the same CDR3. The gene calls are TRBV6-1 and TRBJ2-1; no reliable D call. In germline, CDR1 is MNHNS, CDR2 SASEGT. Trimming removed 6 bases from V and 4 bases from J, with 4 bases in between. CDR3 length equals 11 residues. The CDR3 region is CASSQYNEQFF. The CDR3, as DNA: TGTGCCAGCAGCCAATACAATGAGCAGTTCTTC.

Here the CDR3 DNA reads TGTGCCAGCAGTTACGGGACAGGGAGCTCCTACGAGCAGTACTTC. Translation: CASSYGTGSSYEQYF. V and J are TRBV6-5 and TRBJ2-7, with 9 bases identical to TRBD1. The V and J ends lost 2 bases and 0 bases, in that order; junction bases with no gene match: 2. Germline V CDR1 and CDR2: MNHEY, SVGAGI. This CDR3 spans 15 amino acids.

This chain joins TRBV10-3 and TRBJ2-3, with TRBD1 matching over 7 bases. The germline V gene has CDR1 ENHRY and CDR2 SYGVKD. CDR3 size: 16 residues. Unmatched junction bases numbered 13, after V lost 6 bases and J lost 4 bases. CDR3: CAIRVTGTARSDTQYF. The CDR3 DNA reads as TGTGCCATCAGGGTAACCGGGACAGCAAGGTCAGATACGCAGTATTTT.

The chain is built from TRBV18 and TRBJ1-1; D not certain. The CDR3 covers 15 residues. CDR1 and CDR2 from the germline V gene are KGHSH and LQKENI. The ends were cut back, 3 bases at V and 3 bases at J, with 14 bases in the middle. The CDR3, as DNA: TGTGCCAGCTCACCTTCGACGTTGGCGGACACTGAAGCTTTCTTT. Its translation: CASSPSTLADTEAFF.

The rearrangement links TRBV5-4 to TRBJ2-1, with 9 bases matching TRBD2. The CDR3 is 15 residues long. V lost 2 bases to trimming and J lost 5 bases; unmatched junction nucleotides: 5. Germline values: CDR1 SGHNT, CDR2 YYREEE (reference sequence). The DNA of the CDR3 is TGTGCCAGCAGCTTTTCAGCGGGAGGTAACAATGAGCAGTTCTTC. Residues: CASSFSAGGNNEQFF.

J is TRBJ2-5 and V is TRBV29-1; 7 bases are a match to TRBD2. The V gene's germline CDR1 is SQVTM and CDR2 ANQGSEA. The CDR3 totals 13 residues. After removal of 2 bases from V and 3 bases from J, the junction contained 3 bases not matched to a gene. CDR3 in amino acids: CSVETGGEETQYF. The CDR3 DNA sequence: TGCAGCGTTGAAACGGGAGGAGAAGAGACCCAGTACTTC.

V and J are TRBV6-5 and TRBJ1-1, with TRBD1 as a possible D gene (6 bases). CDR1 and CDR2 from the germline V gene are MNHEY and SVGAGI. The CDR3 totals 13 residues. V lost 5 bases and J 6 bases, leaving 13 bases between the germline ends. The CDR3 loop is CASSPRGEAEAFF. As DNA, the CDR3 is TGTGCCAGCAGTCCCAGGGGAGAGGCTGAAGCTTTCTTT.

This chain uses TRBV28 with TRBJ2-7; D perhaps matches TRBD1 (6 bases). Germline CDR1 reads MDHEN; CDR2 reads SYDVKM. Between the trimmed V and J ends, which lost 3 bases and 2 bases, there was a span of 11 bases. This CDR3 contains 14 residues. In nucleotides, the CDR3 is TGTGCCAGCAGTTTTCCTGGGGACACCTACGAGCAGTACTTC. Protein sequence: CASSFPGDTYEQYF. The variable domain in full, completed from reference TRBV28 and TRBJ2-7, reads DVKVTQSSRYLVKRTGEKVFLECVQDMDHENMFWYRQDPGLGLRLIYFSYDVKMKEKGDIPEGYSVSREKKERFSLILESASTNQTSMYLCASSFPGDTYEQYFGPGTRLTVT.

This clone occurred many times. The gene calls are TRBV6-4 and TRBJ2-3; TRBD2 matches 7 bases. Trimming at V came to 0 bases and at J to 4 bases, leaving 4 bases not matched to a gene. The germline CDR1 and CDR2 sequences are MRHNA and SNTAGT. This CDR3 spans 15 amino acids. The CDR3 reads CASSDSGEGPDTQYF. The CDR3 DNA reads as TGTGCCAGCAGTGACTCGGGGGAGGGCCCAGATACGCAGTATTTT.

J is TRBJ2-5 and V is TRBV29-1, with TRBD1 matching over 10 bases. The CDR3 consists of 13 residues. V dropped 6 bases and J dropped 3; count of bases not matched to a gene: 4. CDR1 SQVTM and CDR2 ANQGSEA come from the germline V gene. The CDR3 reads CSVSTGGEETQYF. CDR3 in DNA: TGCAGCGTGTCGACAGGGGGCGAAGAGACCCAGTACTTC.

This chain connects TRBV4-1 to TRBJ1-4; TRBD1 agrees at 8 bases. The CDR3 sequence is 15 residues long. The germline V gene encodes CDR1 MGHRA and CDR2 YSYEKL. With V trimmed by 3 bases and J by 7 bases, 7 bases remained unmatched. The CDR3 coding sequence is TGCGCCAGCAGCCAGAGGGTGGGACAGGTTGAAAAACTGTTTTTT. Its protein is CASSQRVGQVEKLFF.

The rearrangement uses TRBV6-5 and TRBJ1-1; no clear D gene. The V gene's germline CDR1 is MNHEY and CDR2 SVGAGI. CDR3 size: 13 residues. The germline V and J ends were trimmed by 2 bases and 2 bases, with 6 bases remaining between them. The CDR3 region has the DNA TGTGCCAGCAGTTACGGCATCAACACTGAAGCTTTCTTT. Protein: CASSYGINTEAFF.

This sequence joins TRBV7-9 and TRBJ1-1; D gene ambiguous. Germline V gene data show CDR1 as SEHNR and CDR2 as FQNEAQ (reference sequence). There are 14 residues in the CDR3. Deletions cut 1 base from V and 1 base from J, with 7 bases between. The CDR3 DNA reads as TGTGCCAGCAGCTTAGGGGCTGCGAACACTGAAGCTTTCTTT. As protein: CASSLGAANTEAFF.

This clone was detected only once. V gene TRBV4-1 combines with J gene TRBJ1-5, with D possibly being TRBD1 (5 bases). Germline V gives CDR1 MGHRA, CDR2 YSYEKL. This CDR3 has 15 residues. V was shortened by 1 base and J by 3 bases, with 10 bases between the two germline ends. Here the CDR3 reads CASSQAGHANQPQHF. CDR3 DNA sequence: TGCGCCAGCAGCCAAGCTGGACACGCCAATCAGCCCCAGCATTTT.

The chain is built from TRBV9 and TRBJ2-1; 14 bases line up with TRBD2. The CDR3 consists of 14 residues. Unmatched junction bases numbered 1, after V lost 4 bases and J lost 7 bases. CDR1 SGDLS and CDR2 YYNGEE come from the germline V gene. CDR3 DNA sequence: TGTGCCAGCAGCAGACTAGCGGGAGGGAATGAGCAGTTCTTC. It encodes CASSRLAGGNEQFF.

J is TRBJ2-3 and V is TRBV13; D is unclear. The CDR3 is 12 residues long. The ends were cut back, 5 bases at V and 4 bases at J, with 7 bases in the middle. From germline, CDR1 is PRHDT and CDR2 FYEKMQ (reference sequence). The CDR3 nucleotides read TGTGCCAGCAGCCCCTTCTCAGATACGCAGTATTTT. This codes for CASSPFSDTQYF.

CDR3 DNA sequence: TGCGCCAGCCGGACAGGGGAGGAGACCCAGTACTTC. This gives the protein CASRTGEETQYF. This sequence joins TRBV5-1 and TRBJ2-5; 9 nucleotides match TRBD1. The CDR3 sequence is 12 residues long. Germline V gene sequence: CDR1 SGHRS, CDR2 YFSETQ. The ends lost 7 bases at V and 5 bases at J; junction bases unmatched: 3.

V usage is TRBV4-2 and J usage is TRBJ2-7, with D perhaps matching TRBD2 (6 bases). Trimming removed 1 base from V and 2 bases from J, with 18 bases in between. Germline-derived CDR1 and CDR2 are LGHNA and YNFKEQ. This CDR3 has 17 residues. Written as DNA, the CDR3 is TGTGCCAGCAGCCAAGGCAAGCAGGTAGGGGAGGCCTACGAGCAGTACTTC. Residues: CASSQGKQVGEAYEQYF.

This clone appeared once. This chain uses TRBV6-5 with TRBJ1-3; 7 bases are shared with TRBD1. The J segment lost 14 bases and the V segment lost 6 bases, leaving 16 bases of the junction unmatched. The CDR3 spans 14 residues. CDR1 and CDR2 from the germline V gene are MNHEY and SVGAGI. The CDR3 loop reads CASRRQGENYFLYF. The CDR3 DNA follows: TGTGCCAGCAGAAGACAGGGAGAAAACTACTTTCTATATTTT.